The clone carrying this TCR beta chain was observed a few times. The data originate from a study of response to subunit inactivated influenza vaccine. MiXCR, run by TCRdb on the RT-PCR reads, gives a single entry per CDR3 protein. The table has more than 450,000 distinct CDR3 sequences, approximately 10% seen once; the top ten hold roughly 9.6%. These same data were also listed under a study on T cells expressing NK-cell markers. That source reports: Production of TCR beta cDNA relied on 5'RACE template switching with UMIs.

Sequences were derived from PBMCs from blood, sampled on the day of vaccination. The sequence derives from a man in his fifties who received an inactivated influenza vaccine.

CDR3 sequence (DNA): TGCGCCAGCAGCCGAGGACAGTCCGGGAGGGGGATACAAGAGACCCAGTACTTC. This gives the protein CASSRGQSGRGIQETQYF. The gene calls are TRBV4-1 and TRBJ2-5; 8 bases fit TRBD2. The V and J ends lost 4 bases and 2 bases, in that order; junction bases with no gene match: 15. This CDR3 is built from 18 residues. Germline CDR1 and CDR2: MGHRA and YSYEKL.